This TCR beta chain is from a study of T cells after yellow fever vaccination. With regard to this clonotype: Its target is not known.

Findings of the study overall: Contamination by abundant bulk-population clonotypes could be present in FACS-sorted repertoires.

The CDR3 is 16 residues long. V dropped 4 bases and J dropped 0; count of bases not matched to a gene: 7. Per the germline V gene, CDR1 is SQVTM and CDR2 is ANQGSEA. TCRdb re-derived calls from the 5' RACE reads in MiXCR, one entry per CDR3 protein. The sample includes hundreds of thousands of distinct CDR3 sequences, approximately 13% of them seen just once. The sequence was obtained from a man aged 25 to 40 who received the YFV17D yellow fever vaccine. The gene calls are TRBV29-1 and TRBJ2-1; 9 nucleotides line up with TRBD2. Sequenced material: PBMCs, taken on the day of the yellow fever booster vaccination. CDR3 residues: CSVVPLAGTSYNEQFF. The CDR3 DNA is TGCAGCGTTGTTCCCCTAGCGGGGACCTCCTACAATGAGCAGTTCTTC.